The 30 T cell receptor beta chains presented below share a single source sample, sequenced in a study of T cell repertoires in cytomegalovirus infection. From the reads, TCRdb called clonotypes with MiXCR, one entry per CDR3 protein. The sample has fewer than 250,000 distinct CDR3 sequences; about 12% are singletons. Sequencing was done on a sample of PBMCs. All receptors derive from a human donor in good health (CMV status not recorded). Some clones in this sample may be carry-over from other donors' samples.

This chain links TRBV19 with TRBJ2-5, with no clear D. V was trimmed by 5 bases and J by 1 base, leaving 11 bases between them. The CDR3 extends over 14 amino acids. Germline V gene sequence: CDR1 LNHDA, CDR2 SQIVND (reference sequence). This chain's CDR3 is CASSPPSSQETQYF. CDR3 coding DNA: TGTGCCAGTAGTCCGCCCTCCTCCCAAGAGACCCAGTACTTC. The full variable domain, its missing parts supplied by reference TRBV19 and TRBJ2-5, is DGGITQSPKYLFRKEGQNVTLSCEQNLNHDAMYWYRQDPGQGLRLIYYSQIVNDFQKGDIAEGYSVSREKKESFPLTVTSAQKNPTAFYLCASSPPSSQETQYFGPGTRLLVL.

This clonotype was picked up a small number of times. The rearrangement joins TRBV20-1 to TRBJ2-1; 10 nucleotides match TRBD2. Germline CDR1 and CDR2: DFQATT and SNEGSKA (reference sequence). The CDR3 is 15 amino acids. The V gene end was trimmed by 4 bases and the J gene end by 6 bases; junction bases not matched to a gene: 9. CDR3 residues: CSATSGRASGNEQFF. CDR3 sequence (DNA): TGCAGTGCTACGAGCGGGAGGGCCTCGGGCAATGAGCAGTTCTTC.

The genes are TRBV5-1 and TRBJ2-2; D is ambiguous. The V gene lost 0 bases and the J gene lost 4 bases, with 7 bases spanning the gap. The CDR3 sequence is 14 residues long. Germline assignment: CDR1 SGHRS and CDR2 YFSETQ. The CDR3 loop is CASSLEARTGELFF. Here the CDR3 DNA reads TGCGCCAGCAGCTTGGAAGCGCGCACCGGGGAGCTGTTTTTT.

This clonotype has a count of ten or more. The chain links TRBV7-8 to TRBJ2-2; TRBD2 aligns across 9 bases. The CDR3 totals 15 residues. Germline CDR1 and CDR2: SGHVS and FQNEAQ. V was clipped by 7 bases and J by 4 bases; unmatched bases: 7. This chain's CDR3 is CASKTGTSPTGELFF. The CDR3 bases are TGTGCCAGCAAAACCGGGACTAGCCCCACCGGGGAGCTGTTTTTT. Supplemented by reference TRBV7-8 and TRBJ2-2, the full variable domain reads GAGVSQSPRYKVAKRGQDVALRCDPISGHVSLFWYQQALGQGPEFLTYFQNEAQLDKSGLPSDRFFAERPEGSVSTLKIQRTQQEDSAVYLCASKTGTSPTGELFFGEGSRLTVL.

This clonotype was detected a few times. The chain joins TRBV28 to TRBJ2-7; no clear D gene. The CDR3 extends over 15 amino acids. The germline V gene encodes CDR1 MDHEN and CDR2 SYDVKM. V lost 2 bases to trimming and J lost 3 bases, with 14 bases between them. The DNA of the CDR3 is TGTGCCAGCAGTTTACAGCAGGTAGCTCTCTACGAGCAGTACTTC. Translation: CASSLQQVALYEQYF. Full variable domain (outside the CDR3, taken from reference TRBV28 and TRBJ2-7): DVKVTQSSRYLVKRTGEKVFLECVQDMDHENMFWYRQDPGLGLRLIYFSYDVKMKEKGDIPEGYSVSREKKERFSLILESASTNQTSMYLCASSLQQVALYEQYFGPGTRLTVT.

This clonotype has ten or more counts. The genes are TRBV7-2 and TRBJ2-7; D not resolved. This CDR3 region has 12 residues. Germline V lookup: CDR1 SGHTA, CDR2 FQGNSA. V lost 5 bases and J 5 bases, leaving 10 bases between the germline ends. The CDR3 here is CASSPAGDEQYF. CDR3 sequence (DNA): TGTGCCAGCAGCCCGGCTGGGGACGAGCAGTACTTC.

In its sample, this clonotype was seen many times. The rearrangement links TRBV7-2 to TRBJ2-5; no definite D call. This CDR3 contains 14 residues. The V end was cut by 1 base, the J end by 2 bases, with 8 bases between. Per the germline V gene, CDR1 is SGHTA and CDR2 is FQGNSA. The CDR3 DNA reads TGTGCCAGCAGCTTAGACCCCCGACAAGAGACCCAGTACTTC. Amino acids: CASSLDPRQETQYF.

This clonotype was counted ten times or more. This chain joins TRBV28 and TRBJ2-7; 9 positions agree with TRBD2. After removal of 6 bases from V and 4 bases from J, the junction contained 10 bases not matched to a gene. Germline CDR1 reads MDHEN; CDR2 reads SYDVKM. The CDR3 is 15 amino acids. The CDR3 DNA follows: TGTGCCAGCAGCCGACCGGCGGGAGGGCAGTACGAGCAGTACTTC. Translated, it gives CASSRPAGGQYEQYF.

The genes are TRBV20-1 and TRBJ2-1; 14 bases map to TRBD2. The V gene end was trimmed by 6 bases and the J gene end by 3 bases; junction bases not matched to a gene: 7. This CDR3 has 16 amino acids. The germline gives CDR1 DFQATT, CDR2 SNEGSKA (reference sequence). CDR3: CSAQTSGGAGYNEQFF. CDR3 DNA sequence: TGCAGTGCCCAGACTAGCGGGGGGGCAGGCTACAATGAGCAGTTCTTC.

The chain links TRBV9 to TRBJ2-5, with D perhaps assigned TRBD1 or TRBD2 (5 bases each). Trimming stripped 0 bases from V and 0 bases from J, with 15 bases between. The CDR3 spans 17 residues. CDR1 SGDLS and CDR2 YYNGEE come from the germline V gene. DNA of the CDR3: TGTGCCAGCAGCGTAGCGGGAAGTGGGGGTTACCAAGAGACCCAGTACTTC. It codes for CASSVAGSGGYQETQYF.

Ten or more counts support this clonotype. V and J are TRBV12-3 or TRBV12-4 and TRBJ2-5; D is perhaps TRBD2 (5 bases). The V gene lost 5 bases and the J gene lost 4 bases, with 11 bases spanning the gap. This CDR3 comprises 13 residues. CDR3 in DNA: TGTGCCAGCAGTGCGATAGGGAGAGAGACCCAGTACTTC. Amino acid sequence: CASSAIGRETQYF.

This clonotype was picked up many times. The chain combines TRBV7-2 with TRBJ1-1; D is perhaps TRBD1 (6 bases). The CDR3 extends over 15 amino acids. V was trimmed by 3 bases and J by 3 bases, leaving 14 bases between them. CDR1 is SGHTA and CDR2 is FQGNSA in the germline V gene. The DNA for the CDR3 is TGTGCCAGCAGCTTTTGGGGGGGCGCGTACACTGAAGCTTTCTTT. Translation: CASSFWGGAYTEAFF.

In this sample, this clonotype turned up many times. This chain uses TRBV7-2 with TRBJ2-5, with D perhaps TRBD1 or TRBD2 (6 bases each). From germline, CDR1 is SGHTA and CDR2 FQGNSA. The CDR3 is 17 residues long. Trimming stripped 1 base from V and 4 bases from J, with 19 bases between. This chain's CDR3 is CASSLGRRGLRSETQYF. As DNA, the CDR3 is TGTGCCAGCAGCTTAGGGCGCCGGGGGCTAAGGTCAGAGACCCAGTACTTC.

Ten or more counts support this clonotype. The rearrangement joins TRBV28 to TRBJ2-7; 8 nucleotides agree with TRBD1. Germline trimming cut 5 bases from V and 6 bases from J; bases unmatched to any gene: 9. Germline CDR1 reads MDHEN; CDR2 reads SYDVKM. The CDR3 extends over 14 amino acids. The CDR3 sequence is CASSQSSRGREQYF. CDR3 DNA sequence: TGTGCCAGCAGTCAATCGTCCAGGGGGCGCGAGCAGTACTTC.

This clonotype was observed a handful of times. The DNA for the CDR3 is TGCGCCAGCAGCTGGAACTTACTAGCGGGGGGCTACAATGAGCAGTTCTTC. This sequence encodes CASSWNLLAGGYNEQFF. V and J are TRBV5-1 and TRBJ2-1, with TRBD2 identical over 12 bases. Germline loops: CDR1 SGHRS, CDR2 YFSETQ. The CDR3 covers 17 residues. The J segment lost 3 bases and the V segment lost 3 bases, leaving 7 bases of the junction unmatched.

This clonotype was detected many times. The CDR3 DNA is TGTGCCAGCAGCTTATTGGGCACCACAGATACGCAGTATTTT. Encoded protein: CASSLLGTTDTQYF. The genes are TRBV7-3 and TRBJ2-3; D ambiguous. V shed 2 bases and J shed 2 bases, with 8 bases lying between them. The CDR3 is made up of 14 amino acids. In germline, CDR1 is SGHTA, CDR2 FQGTGA.

This clonotype was seen ten or more times. The chain is built from TRBV7-8 and TRBJ1-1; 10 bases fit TRBD1. The CDR3 extends over 17 amino acids. J was trimmed by 8 bases and V by 3 bases; bases with no gene match: 15. The V gene's germline CDR1 is SGHVS and CDR2 FQNEAQ. The CDR3 nucleotides read TGTGCCAGCAGCTTCGGGGACAGGGGAGAACCATTAACGGAAGCTTTCTTT. Translation gives CASSFGDRGEPLTEAFF.

This clonotype was seen repeatedly, ten times or more. The gene calls are TRBV5-1 and TRBJ1-2, with 9 bases identical to TRBD1. CDR1 and CDR2 (germline): SGHRS, YFSETQ. The V gene end was trimmed by 4 bases and the J gene end by 7 bases; junction bases not matched to a gene: 8. There are 14 residues in the CDR3. CDR3 loop: CASSPGTGRTGYTF. The CDR3 DNA reads TGCGCCAGCAGCCCTGGGACAGGGAGGACTGGCTACACCTTC.

This chain uses TRBV29-1 with TRBJ1-2; D ambiguous. Germline V gives CDR1 SQVTM, CDR2 ANQGSEA. The CDR3 consists of 12 residues. Between the trimmed V and J ends, which lost 3 bases and 2 bases, there was a span of 7 bases. The CDR3 here is CSVDSENYGYTF. The CDR3 bases are TGCAGCGTTGACTCTGAAAACTATGGCTACACCTTC.

This clonotype was recorded many times. The chain couples TRBV11-3 to TRBJ2-4; D may be TRBD2 (5 bases). The V end was cut by 5 bases, the J end by 7 bases, with 9 bases between. The CDR3 is 12 amino acids. Germline V gene lookup returns CDR1 SGHNT and CDR2 YENEEA. The CDR3 sequence: CASSPRENIQYF. The CDR3 DNA sequence: TGTGCCAGCAGCCCGAGGGAGAACATTCAGTACTTC. The variable domain in full, with the rest retrieved from reference TRBV11-3 and TRBJ2-4, is EAGVVQSPRYKIIEKKQPVAFWCNPISGHNTLYWYLQNLGQGPELLIRYENEEAVDDSQLPKDRFSAERLKGVDSTLKIQPAELGDSAVYLCASSPRENIQYFGAGTRLSVL.

The chain is built from TRBV18 and TRBJ1-6, with D unclear. Per germline, CDR1 KGHSH and CDR2 LQKENI. Trimming took 3 bases from V and 5 from J, leaving 8 bases between them. The CDR3 is 14 amino acids. CDR3: CASSPREDNSPLHF. Here the CDR3 DNA reads TGTGCCAGCTCACCTCGGGAAGATAATTCACCCCTCCACTTT. The variable domain in full, completed from reference TRBV18 and TRBJ1-6, reads NAGVMQNPRHLVRRRGQEARLRCSPMKGHSHVYWYRQLPEEGLKFMVYLQKENIIDESGMPKERFSAEFPKEGPSILRIQQVVRGDSAAYFCASSPREDNSPLHFGNGTRLTVT.

This clonotype was detected ten times or more. J is TRBJ1-4 and V is TRBV7-8; maybe TRBD1 (5 bases). This CDR3 spans 12 amino acids. In germline, CDR1 is SGHVS, CDR2 FQNEAQ. The V and J ends lost 4 bases and 10 bases respectively, with 10 bases between them. CDR3 in amino acids: CASSSAGGKLFF. CDR3 nucleotides: TGTGCCAGCAGCTCCGCCGGGGGAAAACTGTTTTTT. Full variable domain (missing parts from reference TRBV7-8 and TRBJ1-4): GAGVSQSPRYKVAKRGQDVALRCDPISGHVSLFWYQQALGQGPEFLTYFQNEAQLDKSGLPSDRFFAERPEGSVSTLKIQRTQQEDSAVYLCASSSAGGKLFFGSGTQLSVL.

Many counts were recorded for this clonotype. The rearrangement uses TRBV12-3 or TRBV12-4 and TRBJ2-1, with 7 nucleotides matching TRBD2. The CDR3 spans 17 residues. Trimming removed 3 bases from V and 4 bases from J; junction bases left unmatched: 12. The DNA of the CDR3 is TGTGCCAGCAGTTTGGGACCGTCGCTAGCGGAATACAATGAGCAGTTCTTC. Amino acids: CASSLGPSLAEYNEQFF.

This chain joins TRBV5-6 and TRBJ1-1; the D gene is possibly TRBD1 (5 bases). CDR1 is SGHDT, CDR2 YYEEEE, per germline. The CDR3 extends over 17 amino acids. The V gene lost 2 bases and the J gene lost 0 bases, with 17 bases spanning the gap. This CDR3 is CASSLGAEAGLNTEAFF. The CDR3 DNA reads as TGTGCCAGCAGCTTAGGGGCCGAGGCTGGGCTGAACACTGAAGCTTTCTTT.

This clonotype has a count of ten or more. The chain combines TRBV7-2 with TRBJ1-5; no firm D call. CDR3 length equals 13 residues. Germline V gene lookup returns CDR1 SGHTA and CDR2 FQGNSA. Trimming removed 5 bases from V and 3 bases from J, with 8 bases in between. The CDR3 DNA is TGTGCCAGCAGCGTTACAGACAATCAGCCCCAGCATTTT. This gives the protein CASSVTDNQPQHF.

This clonotype appeared many times. V is TRBV12-3 or TRBV12-4 and J is TRBJ2-7, with D uncertain. The CDR3 totals 16 residues. V lost 6 bases, J lost 7 bases, and 25 bases lay in between. The CDR3 reads CASSSQARTPLTEQYF. The CDR3 nucleotides read TGTGCCAGCAGCAGTCAGGCTCGTACCCCTCTTACGGAGCAGTACTTC.

This clonotype was seen ten or more times. V gene TRBV12-3 or TRBV12-4 combines with J gene TRBJ1-4; D is uncertain. The CDR3 is 13 residues long. Trimming removed 4 bases from V and 7 bases from J, with 10 bases in between. CDR3 in DNA: TGTGCCAGCAGTTCTCCCCCTCCTGAAAAACTGTTTTTT. Its protein is CASSSPPPEKLFF.

This sequence joins TRBV7-9 and TRBJ2-5; 8 bases agree with TRBD2. Germline trimming cut 6 bases from V and 4 bases from J; bases unmatched to any gene: 16. This CDR3 is 17 amino acids long. Germline loops: CDR1 SEHNR, CDR2 FQNEAQ (reference sequence). The CDR3 nucleotides are TGTGCCAGCAGTCCTAAGGAGCGGGGGAGTTCGGGAGAGACCCAGTACTTC. This encodes CASSPKERGSSGETQYF.

This clonotype was counted many times. This chain joins TRBV5-6 and TRBJ2-5; 9 nucleotides match TRBD2. The CDR3 sequence is 15 residues long. Unmatched junction bases numbered 8, after V lost 6 bases and J lost 2 bases. Germline values: CDR1 SGHDT, CDR2 YYEEEE. CDR3 loop: CASTTGLAGQETQYF. DNA of the CDR3: TGTGCCAGCACCACGGGACTAGCTGGGCAAGAGACCCAGTACTTC.

This clonotype showed up many times. V gene TRBV7-2 combines with J gene TRBJ2-2, with a tentative D call TRBD2 (5 bases). V was cut by 3 bases and J by 6 bases, with 8 bases left in between. Germline CDR1 and CDR2: SGHTA and FQGNSA. This CDR3 is built from 13 residues. The CDR3 coding sequence is TGTGCCAGCAGCTTCCTAGCCCCCGGGGAGCTGTTTTTT. This codes for CASSFLAPGELFF. The full variable domain, rest sourced from reference TRBV7-2 and TRBJ2-2, is GAGVSQSPSNKVTEKGKDVELRCDPISGHTALYWYRQSLGQGLEFLIYFQGNSAPDKSGLPSDRFSAERTGGSVSTLTIQRTQQEDSAVYLCASSFLAPGELFFGEGSRLTVL.